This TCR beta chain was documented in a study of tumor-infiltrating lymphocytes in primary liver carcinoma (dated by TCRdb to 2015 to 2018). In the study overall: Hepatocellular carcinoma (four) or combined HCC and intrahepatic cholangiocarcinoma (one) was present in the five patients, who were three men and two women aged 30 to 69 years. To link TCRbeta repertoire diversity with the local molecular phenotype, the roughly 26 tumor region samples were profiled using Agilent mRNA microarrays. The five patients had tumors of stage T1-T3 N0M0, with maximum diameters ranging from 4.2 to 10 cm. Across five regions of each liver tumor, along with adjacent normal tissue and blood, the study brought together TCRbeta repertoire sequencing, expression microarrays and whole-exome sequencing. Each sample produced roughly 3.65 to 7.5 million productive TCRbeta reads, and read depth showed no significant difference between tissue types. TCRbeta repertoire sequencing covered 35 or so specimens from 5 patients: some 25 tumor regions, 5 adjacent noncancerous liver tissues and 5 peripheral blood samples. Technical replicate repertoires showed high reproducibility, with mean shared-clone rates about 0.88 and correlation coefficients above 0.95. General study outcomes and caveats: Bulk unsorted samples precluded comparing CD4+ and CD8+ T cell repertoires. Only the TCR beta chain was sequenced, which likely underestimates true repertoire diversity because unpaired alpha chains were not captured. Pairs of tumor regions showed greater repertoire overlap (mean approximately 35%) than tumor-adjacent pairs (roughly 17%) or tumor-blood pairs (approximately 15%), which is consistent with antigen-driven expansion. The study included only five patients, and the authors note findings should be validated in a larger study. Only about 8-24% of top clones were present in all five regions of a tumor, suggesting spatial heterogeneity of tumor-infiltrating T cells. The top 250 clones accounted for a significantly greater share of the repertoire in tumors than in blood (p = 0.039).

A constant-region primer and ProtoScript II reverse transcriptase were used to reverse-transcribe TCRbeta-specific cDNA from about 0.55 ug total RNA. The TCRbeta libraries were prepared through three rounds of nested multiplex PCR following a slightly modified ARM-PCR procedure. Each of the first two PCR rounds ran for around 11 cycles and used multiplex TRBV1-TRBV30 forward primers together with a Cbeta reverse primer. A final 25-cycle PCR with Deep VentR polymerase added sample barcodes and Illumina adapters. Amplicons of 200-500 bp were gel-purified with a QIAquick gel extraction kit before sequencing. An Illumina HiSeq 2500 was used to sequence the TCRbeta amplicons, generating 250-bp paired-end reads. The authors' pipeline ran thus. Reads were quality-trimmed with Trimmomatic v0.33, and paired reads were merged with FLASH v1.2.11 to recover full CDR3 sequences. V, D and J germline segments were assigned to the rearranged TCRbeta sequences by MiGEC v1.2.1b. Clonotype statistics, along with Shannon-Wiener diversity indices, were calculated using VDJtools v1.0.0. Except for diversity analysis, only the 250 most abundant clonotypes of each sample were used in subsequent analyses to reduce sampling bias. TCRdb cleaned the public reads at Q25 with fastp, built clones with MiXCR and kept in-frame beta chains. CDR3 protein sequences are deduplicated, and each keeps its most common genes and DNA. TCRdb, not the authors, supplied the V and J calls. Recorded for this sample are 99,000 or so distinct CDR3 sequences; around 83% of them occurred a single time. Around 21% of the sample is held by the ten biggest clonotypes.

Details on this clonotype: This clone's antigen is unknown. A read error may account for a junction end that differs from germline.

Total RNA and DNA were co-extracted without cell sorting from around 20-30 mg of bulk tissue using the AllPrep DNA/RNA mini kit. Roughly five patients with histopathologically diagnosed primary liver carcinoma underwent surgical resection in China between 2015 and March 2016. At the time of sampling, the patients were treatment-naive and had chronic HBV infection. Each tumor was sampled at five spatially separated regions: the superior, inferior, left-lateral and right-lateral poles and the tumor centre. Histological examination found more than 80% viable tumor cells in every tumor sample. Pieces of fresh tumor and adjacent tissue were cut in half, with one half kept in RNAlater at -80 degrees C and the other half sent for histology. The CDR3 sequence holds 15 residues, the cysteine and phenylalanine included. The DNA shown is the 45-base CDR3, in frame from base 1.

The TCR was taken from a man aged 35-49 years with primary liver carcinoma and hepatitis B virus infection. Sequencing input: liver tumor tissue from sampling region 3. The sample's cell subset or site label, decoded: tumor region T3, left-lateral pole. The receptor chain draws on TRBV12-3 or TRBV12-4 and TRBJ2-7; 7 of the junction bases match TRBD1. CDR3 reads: CVSIHTQQGLYEQYF. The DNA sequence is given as TGTGTCAGCATACATACACAACAGGGGCTCTACGAGCAGTACTTC.